This T cell receptor (beta chain) was sequenced during a study of T cells in localized non-small cell lung cancer. V lost 0 bases to trimming and J lost 0 bases, with 0 bases between them. There are 13 residues in the CDR3. The germline CDR1 and CDR2 sequences are LNHDA and SQIVND (reference sequence). General study results and limits: Out of the top 100 tumor clones, a median around 57 were seen in adjacent lung. With higher T cell density in blood came longer overall survival. Heterogeneity within the tumor remains possible, as just one region underwent sequencing.

Repertoires were generated with immunoSEQ multiplex PCR, while TCRdb's copy carries only in-frame clones and drops some. The sample yields 100,000 to 150,000 clones, around 90% seen once. As for this clone: Its antigen is unidentified.

Specimen: peripheral blood, collected before any cancer treatment. This chain links TRBV19 with TRBJ1-3; D is unresolved. This sequence originates from a female donor of 60 years or more with stage I lung adenocarcinoma. The CDR3 protein is CASSIDSGNTIYF. In DNA form, the CDR3 reads TGTGCCAGTAGTATAGACTCTGGAAACACCATATATTTT.